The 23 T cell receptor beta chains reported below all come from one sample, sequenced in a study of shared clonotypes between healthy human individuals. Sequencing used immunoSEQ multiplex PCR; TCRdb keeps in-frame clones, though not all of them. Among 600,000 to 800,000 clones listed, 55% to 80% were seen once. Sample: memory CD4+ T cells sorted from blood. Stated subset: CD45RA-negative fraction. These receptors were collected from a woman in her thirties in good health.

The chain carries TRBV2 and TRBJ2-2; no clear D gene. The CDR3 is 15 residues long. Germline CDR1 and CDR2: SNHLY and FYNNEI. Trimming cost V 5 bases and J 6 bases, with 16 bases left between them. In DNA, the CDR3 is TGTGCCAGCAGTTCAAGTTCCGTAGGCCCCGGGGAGCTGTTTTTT. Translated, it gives CASSSSSVGPGELFF.

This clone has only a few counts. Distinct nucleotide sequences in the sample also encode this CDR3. The CDR3 loop is CASSPRTENYGYTF. In DNA, the CDR3 is TGTGCCAGCAGCCCTCGGACCGAGAACTATGGCTACACCTTC. This chain uses TRBV5-6 with TRBJ1-2; D remains ambiguous. Germline CDR1 SGHDT, CDR2 YYEEEE. V was clipped by 4 bases and J by 2 bases, with 12 bases between them. The CDR3 is 14 residues long.

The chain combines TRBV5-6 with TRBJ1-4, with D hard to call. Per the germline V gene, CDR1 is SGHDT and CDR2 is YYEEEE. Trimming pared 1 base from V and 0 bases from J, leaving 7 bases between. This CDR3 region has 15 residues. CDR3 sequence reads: CASSLLQTTNEKLFF. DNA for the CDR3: TGTGCCAGCAGCTTGCTCCAAACAACTAATGAAAAACTGTTTTTT.

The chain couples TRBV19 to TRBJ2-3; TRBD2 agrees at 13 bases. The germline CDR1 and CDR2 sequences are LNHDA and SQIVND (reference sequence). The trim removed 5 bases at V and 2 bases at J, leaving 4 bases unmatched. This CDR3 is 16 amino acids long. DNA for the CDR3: TGTGCCAGTAGTTCGGGACTAGCGGGACCCACAGATACGCAGTATTTT. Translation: CASSSGLAGPTDTQYF.

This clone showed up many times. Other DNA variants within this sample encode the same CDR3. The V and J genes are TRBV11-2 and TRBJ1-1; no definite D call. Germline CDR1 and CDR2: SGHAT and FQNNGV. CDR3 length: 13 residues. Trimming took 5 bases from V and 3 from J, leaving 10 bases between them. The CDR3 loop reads CASSTQRDTEAFF. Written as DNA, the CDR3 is TGTGCCAGCAGCACCCAACGGGACACTGAAGCTTTCTTT.

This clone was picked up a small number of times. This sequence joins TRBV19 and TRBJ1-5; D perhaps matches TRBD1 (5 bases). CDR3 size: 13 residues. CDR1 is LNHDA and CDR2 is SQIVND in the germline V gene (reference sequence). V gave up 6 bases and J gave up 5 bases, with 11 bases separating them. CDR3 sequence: CASSLTEDQPQHF. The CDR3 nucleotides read TGTGCCAGTAGCCTGACAGAGGATCAGCCCCAGCATTTT.

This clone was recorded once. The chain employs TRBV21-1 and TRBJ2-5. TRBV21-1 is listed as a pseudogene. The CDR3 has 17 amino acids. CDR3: CASSKGGGAACQETQYF. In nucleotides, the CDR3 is TGTGCCAGCAGCAAGGGGGGCGGGGCTGCCTGCCAAGAGACCCAGTACTTC.

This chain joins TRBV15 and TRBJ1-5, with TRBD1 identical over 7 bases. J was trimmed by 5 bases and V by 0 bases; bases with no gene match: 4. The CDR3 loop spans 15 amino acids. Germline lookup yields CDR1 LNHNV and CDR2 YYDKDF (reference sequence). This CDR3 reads CATSRDGTEYQPQHF. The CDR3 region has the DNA TGTGCCACCAGCAGAGATGGGACAGAATATCAGCCCCAGCATTTT.

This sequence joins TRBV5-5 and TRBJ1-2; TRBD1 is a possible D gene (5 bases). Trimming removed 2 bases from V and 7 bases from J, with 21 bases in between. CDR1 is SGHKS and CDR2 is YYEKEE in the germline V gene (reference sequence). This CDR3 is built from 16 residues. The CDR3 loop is CASSLGARLDEGGYTF. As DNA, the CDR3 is TGTGCCAGCAGCTTAGGGGCTCGTCTCGACGAGGGTGGCTACACCTTC.

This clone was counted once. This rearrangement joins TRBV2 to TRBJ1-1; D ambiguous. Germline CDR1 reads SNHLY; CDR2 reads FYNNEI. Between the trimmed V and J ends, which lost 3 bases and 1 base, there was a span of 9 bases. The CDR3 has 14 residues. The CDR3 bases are TGTGCCAGCAGTGAGGTCGGAAGGAACACTGAAGCTTTCTTT. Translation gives CASSEVGRNTEAFF.

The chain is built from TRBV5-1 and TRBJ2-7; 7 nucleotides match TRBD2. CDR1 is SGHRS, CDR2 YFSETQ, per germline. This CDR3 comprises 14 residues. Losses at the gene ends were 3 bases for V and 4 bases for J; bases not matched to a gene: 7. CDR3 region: CASSSTAGAYEQYF. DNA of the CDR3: TGCGCCAGCAGCTCCACCGCGGGAGCTTACGAGCAGTACTTC.

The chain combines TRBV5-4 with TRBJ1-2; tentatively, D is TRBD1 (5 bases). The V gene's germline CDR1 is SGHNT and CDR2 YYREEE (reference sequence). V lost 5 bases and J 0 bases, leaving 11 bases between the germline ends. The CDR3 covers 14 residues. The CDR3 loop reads CASRSEGANYGYTF. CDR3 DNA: TGTGCCAGCAGATCGGAAGGGGCTAACTATGGCTACACCTTC.

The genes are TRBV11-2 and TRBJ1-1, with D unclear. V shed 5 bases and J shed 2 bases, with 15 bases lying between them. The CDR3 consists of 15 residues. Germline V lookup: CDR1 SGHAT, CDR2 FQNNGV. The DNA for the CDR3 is TGTGCCAGCAGCACACAGAAACACAGAAACACTGAAGCTTTCTTT. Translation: CASSTQKHRNTEAFF.

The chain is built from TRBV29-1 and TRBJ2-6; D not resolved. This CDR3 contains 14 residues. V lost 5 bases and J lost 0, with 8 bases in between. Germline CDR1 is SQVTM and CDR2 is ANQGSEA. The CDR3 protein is CSVQETSGANVLTF. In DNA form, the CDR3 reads TGCAGCGTTCAGGAGACCTCTGGGGCCAACGTCCTGACTTTC.

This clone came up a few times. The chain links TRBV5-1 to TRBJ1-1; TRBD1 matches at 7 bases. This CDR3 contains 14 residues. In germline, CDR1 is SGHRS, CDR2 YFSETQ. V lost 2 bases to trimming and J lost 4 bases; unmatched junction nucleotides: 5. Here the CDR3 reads CASSFETGLTEAFF. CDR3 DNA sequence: TGCGCCAGCAGCTTTGAGACAGGGCTCACTGAAGCTTTCTTT. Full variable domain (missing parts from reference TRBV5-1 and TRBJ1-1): KAGVTQTPRYLIKTRGQQVTLSCSPISGHRSVSWYQQTPGQGLQFLFEYFSETQRNKGNFPGRFSGRQFSNSRSEMNVSTLELGDSALYLCASSFETGLTEAFFGQGTRLTVV.

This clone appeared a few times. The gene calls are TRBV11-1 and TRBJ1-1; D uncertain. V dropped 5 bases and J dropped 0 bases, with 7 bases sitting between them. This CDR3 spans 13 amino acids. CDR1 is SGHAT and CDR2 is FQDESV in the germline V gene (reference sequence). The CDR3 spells CASSTNMNTEAFF. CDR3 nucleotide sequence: TGTGCCAGCAGCACCAATATGAACACTGAAGCTTTCTTT.

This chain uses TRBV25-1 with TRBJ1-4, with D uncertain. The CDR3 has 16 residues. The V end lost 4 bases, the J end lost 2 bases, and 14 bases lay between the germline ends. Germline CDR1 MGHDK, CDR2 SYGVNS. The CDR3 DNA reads TGTGCCAGCAGTGTGGGGAGGACGGGGACTAATGAAAAACTGTTTTTT. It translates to CASSVGRTGTNEKLFF. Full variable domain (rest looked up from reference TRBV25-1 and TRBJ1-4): EADIYQTPRYLVIGTGKKITLECSQTMGHDKMYWYQQDPGMELHLIHYSYGVNSTEKGDLSSESTVSRIRTEHFPLTLESARPSHTSQYLCASSVGRTGTNEKLFFGSGTQLSVL.

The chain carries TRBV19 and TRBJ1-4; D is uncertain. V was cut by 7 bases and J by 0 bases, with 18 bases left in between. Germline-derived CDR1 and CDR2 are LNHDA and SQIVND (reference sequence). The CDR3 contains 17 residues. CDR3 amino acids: CASIQAAELATNEKLFF. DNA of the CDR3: TGTGCCAGTATCCAAGCAGCCGAACTTGCAACTAATGAAAAACTGTTTTTT.

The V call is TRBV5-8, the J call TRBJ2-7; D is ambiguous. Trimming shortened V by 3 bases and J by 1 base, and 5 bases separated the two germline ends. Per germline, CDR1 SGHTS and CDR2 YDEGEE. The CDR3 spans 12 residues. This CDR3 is CASSSSSYEQYF. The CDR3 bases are TGTGCCAGCAGCTCCTCTTCCTACGAGCAGTACTTC.

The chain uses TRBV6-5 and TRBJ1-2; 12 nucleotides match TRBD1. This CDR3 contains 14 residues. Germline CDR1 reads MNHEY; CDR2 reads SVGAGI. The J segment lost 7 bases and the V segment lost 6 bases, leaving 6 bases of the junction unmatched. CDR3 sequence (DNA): TGTGCCAGCAGCCTCGGGACAGGGGGCAGTGGCTACACCTTC. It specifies CASSLGTGGSGYTF.

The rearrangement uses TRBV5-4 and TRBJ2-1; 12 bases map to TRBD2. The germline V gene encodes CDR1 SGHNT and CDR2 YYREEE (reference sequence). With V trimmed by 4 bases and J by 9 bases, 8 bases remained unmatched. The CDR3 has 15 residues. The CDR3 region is CASSAELAGGGEQFF. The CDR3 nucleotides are TGTGCCAGCAGCGCAGAACTAGCGGGAGGTGGTGAGCAGTTCTTC.

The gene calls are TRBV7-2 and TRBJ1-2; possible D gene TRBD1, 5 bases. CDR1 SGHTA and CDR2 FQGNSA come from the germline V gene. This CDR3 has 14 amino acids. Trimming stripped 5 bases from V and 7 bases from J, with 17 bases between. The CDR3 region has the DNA TGTGCCAGCAGCCTCGGTGGCAGTGGGGGTGGCTACACCTTC. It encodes CASSLGGSGGGYTF.

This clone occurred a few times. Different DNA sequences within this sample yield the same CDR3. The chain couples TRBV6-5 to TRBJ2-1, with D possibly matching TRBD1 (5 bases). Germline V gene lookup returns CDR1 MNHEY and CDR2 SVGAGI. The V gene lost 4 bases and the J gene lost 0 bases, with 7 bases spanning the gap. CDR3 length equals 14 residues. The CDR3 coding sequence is TGTGCCAGCAGTTCAGGGAACTCCTACAATGAGCAGTTCTTC. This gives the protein CASSSGNSYNEQFF.